The 22 T cell receptor beta chains listed next were all sequenced from one sample in a study of control samples from healthy donors and cancer patients. Generated by immunoSEQ multiplex PCR, the TCRdb table keeps only in-frame clones and is missing some. The table includes 73,000 or so clones, roughly 87% detected once. Sample: blood. These TCRs come from a woman aged 45-59 years in good health.

This clone showed up just once. The rearrangement links TRBV27 to TRBJ2-7, with a tentative D call TRBD2 (6 bases). The CDR3 runs to 13 residues. Germline values: CDR1 MNHEY, CDR2 SMNVEV (reference sequence). The ends were cut back, 6 bases at V and 2 bases at J, with 11 bases in the middle. The CDR3 sequence: CASRRSGPYEQYF. CDR3 DNA: TGTGCCAGCAGGCGTAGCGGCCCCTACGAGCAGTACTTC.

The rearrangement joins TRBV27 to TRBJ1-5; TRBD1 agrees at 7 bases. Germline values: CDR1 MNHEY, CDR2 SMNVEV (reference sequence). The CDR3 consists of 13 residues. V shed 3 bases, J shed 7 bases, and the junction held 3 bases outside the gene matches. As DNA, the CDR3 is TGTGCCAGCAGTTTTCAGGGGGTACAGCCCCAGCATTTT. Encoded protein: CASSFQGVQPQHF.

CDR3 coding DNA: TGTGCCAGCAGTCGACAGGACACTGAAGCTTTCTTT. It translates to CASSRQDTEAFF. The chain carries TRBV2 and TRBJ1-1; a possible D gene is TRBD1 (6 bases). Germline V CDR1 and CDR2: SNHLY, FYNNEI. The germline V and J ends were trimmed by 5 bases and 3 bases, with 7 bases remaining between them. CDR3 length equals 12 residues. Full variable domain (missing parts from reference TRBV2 and TRBJ1-1): EPEVTQTPSHQVTQMGQEVILRCVPISNHLYFYWYRQILGQKVEFLVSFYNNEISEKSEIFDDQFSVERPDGSNFTLKIRSTKLEDSAMYFCASSRQDTEAFFGQGTRLTVV.

The rearrangement joins TRBV5-1 to TRBJ2-3, with a tentative D call TRBD2 (6 bases). V was pared by 6 bases and J by 1 base, with 12 bases between. The germline gives CDR1 SGHRS, CDR2 YFSETQ. The CDR3 covers 14 residues. The CDR3 sequence is CASKQLAGTDTQYF. CDR3 nucleotide sequence: TGCGCCAGCAAACAACTAGCTGGCACAGATACGCAGTATTTT.

V and J are TRBV3-1 (or the pseudogene TRBV3-2) and TRBJ2-3; TRBD2 agrees at 7 bases. CDR1 LGHDT and CDR2 YNNKEL come from the germline V gene (reference sequence). V was clipped by 4 bases and J by 5 bases; unmatched bases: 9. The CDR3 runs 15 residues. Written as DNA, the CDR3 is TGTGCCAGCAGCCCGTACGGGTCTAGCGGAGATACGCAGTATTTT. Translation gives CASSPYGSSGDTQYF.

The V and J genes are TRBV6-5 and TRBJ2-7; D may match TRBD1 or TRBD2 (5 bases each). This CDR3 has 14 residues. V was shortened by 2 bases and J by 0 bases, with 8 bases between the two germline ends. Germline V gene sequence: CDR1 MNHEY, CDR2 SVGAGI. The CDR3 here is CASSYTGTSYEQYF. CDR3 sequence (DNA): TGTGCCAGCAGTTACACCGGGACCTCCTACGAGCAGTACTTC.

This clone turned up a few times. CDR3 nucleotide sequence: TGTGCCTGGAGTCTCCAGTACGAGCAGTACTTC. Translated, it gives CAWSLQYEQYF. The chain recombines TRBV30 with TRBJ2-7; D is unresolved. V lost 2 bases and J lost 4, with 6 bases in between. CDR1 is GTSNPN, CDR2 SVGIG, per germline (reference sequence). The CDR3 has 11 residues.

Of note for this clone: At the DNA level, this CDR3 is encoded by other sequences in the same sample as well. This chain connects TRBV28 to TRBJ2-7; 8 bases match TRBD1. The CDR3 loop spans 13 amino acids. Unmatched junction bases numbered 1, after V lost 3 bases and J lost 3 bases. Germline CDR1 reads MDHEN; CDR2 reads SYDVKM. The CDR3 spells CASSFTGGYEQYF. The CDR3 DNA is TGTGCCAGCAGTTTTACAGGGGGCTACGAGCAGTACTTC.

The chain combines TRBV19 with TRBJ2-5, with D perhaps assigned TRBD1 or TRBD2 (6 bases each). CDR1 and CDR2 (germline): LNHDA, SQIVND (reference sequence). V lost 7 bases to trimming and J lost 7 bases, with 16 bases between them. CDR3 size: 13 residues. The chain's CDR3 is CASIPGHGGTQYF. DNA for the CDR3: TGTGCCAGTATACCGGGACACGGGGGGACCCAGTACTTC.

The chain couples TRBV24-1 to TRBJ1-5; D might be TRBD1 (5 bases). This CDR3 region has 13 residues. The V and J ends lost 5 bases and 3 bases respectively, with 7 bases between them. Per the germline V gene, CDR1 is KGHDR and CDR2 is SFDVKD. The CDR3 spells CATSGGSNQPQHF. The CDR3 DNA follows: TGTGCCACCAGTGGGGGCTCCAATCAGCCCCAGCATTTT.

The V gene is TRBV7-2, the J gene TRBJ1-2; D might be TRBD1 (6 bases). The CDR3 extends over 14 amino acids. V lost 6 bases and J 4 bases, leaving 15 bases between the germline ends. Germline lookup yields CDR1 SGHTA and CDR2 FQGNSA. This CDR3 is CASSSTGFSYGYTF. CDR3 coding DNA: TGTGCCAGCAGTAGTACAGGGTTCTCCTATGGCTACACCTTC. Full variable domain (rest looked up from reference TRBV7-2 and TRBJ1-2): GAGVSQSPSNKVTEKGKDVELRCDPISGHTALYWYRQSLGQGLEFLIYFQGNSAPDKSGLPSDRFSAERTGGSVSTLTIQRTQQEDSAVYLCASSSTGFSYGYTFGSGTRLTVV.

The J gene is TRBJ2-7, the V gene TRBV5-4, with 8 bases lining up with TRBD2. The CDR3 extends over 14 amino acids. Trimming cost V 4 bases and J 1 base; bases outside gene matches: 4. CDR1 and CDR2 (germline): SGHNT, YYREEE (reference sequence). The CDR3, as DNA: TGTGCCAGCAGCGCGGGAGGTAGGTCCTACGAGCAGTACTTC. Its protein is CASSAGGRSYEQYF.

V gene TRBV10-3 combines with J gene TRBJ1-3, with D maybe TRBD1 (6 bases). V was cut by 4 bases and J by 0 bases, with 16 bases left in between. Germline assignment: CDR1 ENHRY and CDR2 SYGVKD. The CDR3 has 17 amino acids. CDR3 bases: TGTGCCATCAGTGCTTGGTCCACAGGGACCTCTGGAAACACCATATATTTT. Amino acid sequence: CAISAWSTGTSGNTIYF.

The chain employs TRBV9 and TRBJ2-1; 8 nucleotides agree with TRBD1. Germline V gene sequence: CDR1 SGDLS, CDR2 YYNGEE. Germline trimming cut 5 bases from V and 7 bases from J; bases unmatched to any gene: 14. The CDR3 length is 16 residues. The CDR3 reads CASSAPGGPSGNEQFF. DNA for the CDR3: TGTGCCAGCAGTGCCCCAGGGGGCCCCTCGGGGAATGAGCAGTTCTTC. Full variable domain (outside the CDR3, taken from reference TRBV9 and TRBJ2-1): DSGVTQTPKHLITATGQRVTLRCSPRSGDLSVYWYQQSLDQGLQFLIQYYNGEERAKGNILERFSAQQFPDLHSELNLSSLELGDSALYFCASSAPGGPSGNEQFFGPGTRLTVL.

The chain uses TRBV3-1 (or the pseudogene TRBV3-2) and TRBJ2-7; 7 nucleotides line up with TRBD2. The CDR3 contains 13 residues. After removal of 8 bases from V and 2 bases from J, the junction contained 6 bases not matched to a gene. Germline loops: CDR1 LGHDT, CDR2 YNNKEL (reference sequence). Written as DNA, the CDR3 is TGTGCCAGCCAGCGGGAAGGGCCCTACGAGCAGTACTTC. Translated: CASQREGPYEQYF.

V gene TRBV30 combines with J gene TRBJ1-1, with D uncertain. The V gene lost 3 bases and the J gene lost 1 base, with 9 bases spanning the gap. CDR3 size: 13 residues. In germline, CDR1 is GTSNPN, CDR2 SVGIG (reference sequence). The CDR3 DNA sequence: TGTGCCTGGAGCCACCGGTGGAACACTGAAGCTTTCTTT. It yields the protein CAWSHRWNTEAFF.

The chain's CDR3 is CASMIQGKLFF. The CDR3 nucleotides read TGTGCCAGCATGATTCAGGGCAAACTGTTTTTT. The chain combines TRBV28 with TRBJ1-4, with a tentative D call TRBD1 (5 bases). CDR1 and CDR2 from the germline V gene are MDHEN and SYDVKM. The CDR3 consists of 11 residues. V lost 7 bases to trimming and J lost 11 bases, with 11 bases between them.

V usage is TRBV19 and J usage is TRBJ2-2; TRBD2 aligns across 11 bases. V was clipped by 7 bases and J by 4 bases; unmatched bases: 14. The CDR3 spans 18 residues. The germline gives CDR1 LNHDA, CDR2 SQIVND (reference sequence). The CDR3 DNA reads TGTGCCAGTATTGCGACTAGCGGGACCCCCCGGGGCACCGGGGAGCTGTTTTTT. Translated, it gives CASIATSGTPRGTGELFF.

This chain uses TRBV4-1 with TRBJ2-3; perhaps TRBD2 as D (6 bases). The CDR3 covers 16 residues. V lost 0 bases and J lost 1, with 11 bases in between. Germline V gene sequence: CDR1 MGHRA, CDR2 YSYEKL. The CDR3 here is CASSQEVADRTDTQYF. CDR3 coding DNA: TGCGCCAGCAGCCAAGAGGTAGCGGACCGCACAGATACGCAGTATTTT.

For the CDR3, the DNA is TGTGCCGCCGGGGCGGGGAACACCGGGGAGCTGTTTTTT. It is translated as CAAGAGNTGELFF. This chain links TRBV6-1 with TRBJ2-2, with D perhaps matching TRBD1 or TRBD2 (5 bases each). CDR3 length equals 13 residues. Per germline, CDR1 MNHNS and CDR2 SASEGT. Trimming left V 11 bases short and J 1 base short, with 11 bases between.

The chain carries TRBV15 and TRBJ2-1; tentatively, D is TRBD1 or TRBD2 (7 bases each). V dropped 4 bases and J dropped 6 bases, with 22 bases sitting between them. Germline lookup yields CDR1 LNHNV and CDR2 YYDKDF (reference sequence). There are 17 residues in the CDR3. The CDR3 here is CATSIIGRGRGSNEQFF. For the CDR3, the DNA is TGTGCCACCAGCATTATAGGGAGGGGGCGGGGGTCCAATGAGCAGTTCTTC.

V usage is TRBV9 and J usage is TRBJ1-3; possible D gene TRBD1, 5 bases. The CDR3 consists of 14 residues. Germline lookup yields CDR1 SGDLS and CDR2 YYNGEE. V lost 4 bases and J lost 2, with 10 bases in between. The CDR3 nucleotides read TGTGCCAGCAGCTTCCCGGGGGCTGGAAACACCATATATTTT. This encodes CASSFPGAGNTIYF.